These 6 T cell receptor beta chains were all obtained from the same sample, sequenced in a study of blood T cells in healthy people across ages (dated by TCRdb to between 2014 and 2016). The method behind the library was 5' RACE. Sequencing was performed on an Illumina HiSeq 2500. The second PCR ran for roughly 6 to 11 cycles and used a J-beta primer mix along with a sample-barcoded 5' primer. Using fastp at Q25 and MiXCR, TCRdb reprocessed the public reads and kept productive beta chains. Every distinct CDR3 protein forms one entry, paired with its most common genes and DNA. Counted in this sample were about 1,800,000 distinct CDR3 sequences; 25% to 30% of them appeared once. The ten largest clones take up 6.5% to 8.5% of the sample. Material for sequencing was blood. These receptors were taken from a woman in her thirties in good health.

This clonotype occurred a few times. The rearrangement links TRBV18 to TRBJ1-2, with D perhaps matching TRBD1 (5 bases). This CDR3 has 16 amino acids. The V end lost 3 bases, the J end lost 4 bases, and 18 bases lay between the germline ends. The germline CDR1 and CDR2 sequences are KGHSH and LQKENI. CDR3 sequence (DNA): TGTGCCAGCTCACCCTCGGGGACGGGGGTTACCTATGGCTACACCTTC. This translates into CASSPSGTGVTYGYTF.

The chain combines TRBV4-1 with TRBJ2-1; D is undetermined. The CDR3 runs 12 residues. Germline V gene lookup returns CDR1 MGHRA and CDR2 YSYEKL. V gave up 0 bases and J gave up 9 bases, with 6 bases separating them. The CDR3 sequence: CASSQDRSEQFF. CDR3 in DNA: TGCGCCAGCAGCCAAGATCGCAGTGAGCAGTTCTTC.

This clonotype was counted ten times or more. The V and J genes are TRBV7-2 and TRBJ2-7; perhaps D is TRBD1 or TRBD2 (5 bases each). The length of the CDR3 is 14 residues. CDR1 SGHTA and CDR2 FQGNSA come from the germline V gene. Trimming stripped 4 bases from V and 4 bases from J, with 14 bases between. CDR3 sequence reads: CASSYDRGKYEQYF. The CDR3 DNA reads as TGTGCCAGCAGCTACGACAGAGGGAAGTACGAGCAGTACTTC.

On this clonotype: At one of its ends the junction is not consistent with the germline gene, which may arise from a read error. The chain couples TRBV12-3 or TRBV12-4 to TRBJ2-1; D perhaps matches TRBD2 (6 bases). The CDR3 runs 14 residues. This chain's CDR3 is CTSSLRLDYNEQFF. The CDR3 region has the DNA TGTACCAGCAGTTTAAGACTAGACTACAATGAGCAGTTCTTC.

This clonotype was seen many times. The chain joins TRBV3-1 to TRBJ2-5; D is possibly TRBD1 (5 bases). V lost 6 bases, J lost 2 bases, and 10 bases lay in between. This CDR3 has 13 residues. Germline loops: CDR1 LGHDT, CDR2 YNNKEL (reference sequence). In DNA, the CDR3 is TGTGCCAGCAGGGGGCGCCCTCAAGAGACCCAGTACTTC. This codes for CASRGRPQETQYF.

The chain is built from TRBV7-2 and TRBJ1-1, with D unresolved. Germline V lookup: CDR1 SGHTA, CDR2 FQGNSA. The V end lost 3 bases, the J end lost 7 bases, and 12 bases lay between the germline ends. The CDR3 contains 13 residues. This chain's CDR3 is CASSFLSQSEAFF. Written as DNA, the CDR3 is TGTGCCAGCAGCTTTCTCAGTCAAAGTGAAGCTTTCTTT. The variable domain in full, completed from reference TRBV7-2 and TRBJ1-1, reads GAGVSQSPSNKVTEKGKDVELRCDPISGHTALYWYRQSLGQGLEFLIYFQGNSAPDKSGLPSDRFSAERTGGSVSTLTIQRTQQEDSAVYLCASSFLSQSEAFFGQGTRLTVV.